What follows is one T cell receptor beta chain and its context. What it binds is not known. General study results and limits: In terms of TCR gene usage, tumor memory CD4+ T cells clustered together with blood and lymph node memory CD4+ cells, as well as with lymph node naive CD4+ cells.

Germline values: CDR1 SGHNT, CDR2 YYREEE (reference sequence). The CDR3 extends over 15 amino acids. With V trimmed by 2 bases and J by 2 bases, 5 bases remained unmatched. Full-length variable regions came from constant-region reverse primers plus semi-nested Nested Universal Primer A PCR. TCRdb analysed the 5' RACE reads with MiXCR anew, one entry per CDR3 protein. The sample lists over 25,000 distinct CDR3 sequences, roughly 24% seen once, with roughly 4% in the top ten. Material: naive CD4+ T cells sorted from a lymph node. Specified subset: naive CD4+ T cells, CD4+CD45RA+CD25-. The chain links TRBV5-4 to TRBJ2-3; TRBD2 agrees at 7 bases. The TCR was taken from a female donor with breast cancer. CDR3 sequence reads: CASSLAGPATDTQYF. In nucleotides, the CDR3 is TGTGCCAGCAGCTTAGCGGGACCCGCCACAGATACGCAGTATTTT.